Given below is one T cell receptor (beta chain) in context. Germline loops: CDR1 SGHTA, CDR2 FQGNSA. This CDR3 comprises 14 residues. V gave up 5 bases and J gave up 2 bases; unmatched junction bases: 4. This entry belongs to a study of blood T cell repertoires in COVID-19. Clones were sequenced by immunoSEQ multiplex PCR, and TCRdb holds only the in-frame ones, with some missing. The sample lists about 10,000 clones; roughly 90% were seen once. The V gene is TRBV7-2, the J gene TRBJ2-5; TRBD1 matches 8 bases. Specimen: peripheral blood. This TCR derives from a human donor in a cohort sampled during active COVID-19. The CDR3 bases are TGTGCCAGCAGCCCGGGACAGGTGCAAGAGACCCAGTACTTC. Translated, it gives CASSPGQVQETQYF. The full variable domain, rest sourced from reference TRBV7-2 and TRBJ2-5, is GAGVSQSPSNKVTEKGKDVELRCDPISGHTALYWYRQSLGQGLEFLIYFQGNSAPDKSGLPSDRFSAERTGGSVSTLTIQRTQQEDSAVYLCASSPGQVQETQYFGPGTRLLVL.